This T cell receptor (beta chain) was obtained from a study of T cells in Graves' hyperthyroidism and ophthalmopathy. The authors deemed Graves' hyperthyroidism stable absent ophthalmopathy progression within 18 months. Uncontrolled infections, other autoimmune diseases, pregnancy or lactation led to exclusion of patients. The investigators amplified TCR beta CDR3 regions from RNA transcripts. A first-round RT-PCR of the TCR CDR3 used the HTBI primer set. TCRdb processed the multiplex PCR reads anew with MiXCR; each CDR3 protein has one entry. This table holds more than 600,000 distinct CDR3 sequences, about 16% found once. The CDR3 has 13 amino acids. The ends were cut back, 2 bases at V and 5 bases at J, with 10 bases in the middle. Germline CDR1 MNHEY, CDR2 SMNVEV (reference sequence).

The sequenced sample was blood. The sequence derives from a man younger than 35 with Graves' hyperthyroidism. V is TRBV27 and J is TRBJ2-7; tentatively, D is TRBD2 (6 bases). DNA for the CDR3: TGTGCCAGCAGTTTAAGCGCGGGGAACGAGCAGTACTTC. Translation: CASSLSAGNEQYF.